This entry lists 10 T cell receptor beta chains sequenced from one sample in a study of vaccination effects on CD4 cells after COVID-19. These receptors' targets are unknown. The data were produced by immunoSEQ multiplex PCR, yet TCRdb's version contains in-frame clones alone and is incomplete. The profile shows about 45,000 clones, approximately 70% of them singletons. Pools of viral peptides were used by the ViraFEST assay to expand antigen-specific CD4+ T cells ahead of sequencing. Subsequent to a culture period of about ten days, CD4+ T cells were isolated. Their SARS-CoV-2 infection, verified by PCR, occurred between March and December 2020. The sample consisted of CD4+ T cells from PBMCs cultured with a peptide pool, taken before COVID-19 vaccination. These receptors came from a human donor who had a prior SARS-CoV-2 infection.

The chain is built from TRBV24-1 and TRBJ2-1, with TRBD2 matching 8 bases. Trimming cost V 1 base and J 5 bases; bases outside gene matches: 9. CDR3 length: 17 residues. Looked up from germline, CDR1 is KGHDR and CDR2 is SFDVKD. CDR3 region: CATSDFRPSGSDNEQFF. In nucleotides, the CDR3 is TGTGCCACCAGTGATTTTCGTCCCAGCGGGAGTGACAATGAGCAGTTCTTC.

This rearrangement joins TRBV18 to TRBJ2-3; D gene uncertain. The CDR3 is made up of 14 amino acids. Germline V lookup: CDR1 KGHSH, CDR2 LQKENI. V was cut by 3 bases and J by 5 bases, with 12 bases left in between. This CDR3 is CASSPNAQRDTQYF. CDR3 in DNA: TGTGCCAGCTCACCGAACGCACAACGAGATACGCAGTATTTT.

This chain joins TRBV11-2 and TRBJ1-5, with unresolved D. There are 11 residues in the CDR3. Trimming shortened V by 7 bases and J by 9 bases, and 10 bases separated the two germline ends. The germline gives CDR1 SGHAT, CDR2 FQNNGV. The CDR3 DNA reads TGTGCCAGCACCACGGGGTGGCCCCAGCATTTT. Its protein is CASTTGWPQHF.

V is TRBV6-4 and J is TRBJ2-2; no clear D gene. Germline V CDR1 and CDR2: MRHNA, SNTAGT. V was shortened by 0 bases and J by 1 base, with 6 bases between the two germline ends. CDR3 length: 15 residues. The CDR3 coding sequence is TGTGCCAGCAGTGACTCAGATCAGAACACCGGGGAGCTGTTTTTT. Its translation: CASSDSDQNTGELFF.

This chain connects TRBV6-2 or TRBV6-3 to TRBJ2-7; no clear D gene. V shed 5 bases and J shed 2 bases, with 13 bases lying between them. Germline CDR1 MNHEY, CDR2 SVGEGT. CDR3 length: 14 amino acids. This CDR3 is CASSQPDRTYEQYF. For the CDR3, the DNA is TGTGCCAGCAGTCAACCCGACCGAACCTACGAGCAGTACTTC.

J is TRBJ1-4 and V is TRBV19, with D tentatively TRBD1 (6 bases). In germline, CDR1 is LNHDA, CDR2 SQIVND (reference sequence). There are 15 residues in the CDR3. Trimming pared 2 bases from V and 8 bases from J, leaving 15 bases between. CDR3 bases: TGTGCCAGTAGTATATTCGGGGGGCAGGGGGAAAAACTGTTTTTT. Its translation: CASSIFGGQGEKLFF.

V is TRBV3-1 (or the pseudogene TRBV3-2) and J is TRBJ1-1; D uncertain. Germline V gene data show CDR1 as LGHDT and CDR2 as YNNKEL (reference sequence). Deletions cut 3 bases from V and 7 bases from J, with 12 bases between. The length of the CDR3 is 13 residues. Here the CDR3 DNA reads TGTGCCAGCAGCCAGGCGGCAGGAGATGAAGCTTTCTTT. This codes for CASSQAAGDEAFF.

The J gene is TRBJ2-3, the V gene TRBV5-1; tentatively, D is TRBD2 (6 bases). V lost 0 bases and J lost 3, with 11 bases in between. Per germline, CDR1 SGHRS and CDR2 YFSETQ. The CDR3 consists of 15 residues. The CDR3 sequence is CASSLGWRGTDTQYF. The CDR3 DNA sequence: TGCGCCAGCAGCTTGGGCTGGAGGGGTACAGATACGCAGTATTTT.

V gene TRBV4-1 combines with J gene TRBJ2-3; no definite D call. The CDR3 is made up of 16 amino acids. The V gene lost 3 bases and the J gene lost 2 bases, with 15 bases spanning the gap. Looked up from germline, CDR1 is MGHRA and CDR2 is YSYEKL. CDR3 sequence (DNA): TGCGCCAGCAGCCAGAACCCTTCTCTCTACACAGATACGCAGTATTTT. This codes for CASSQNPSLYTDTQYF.

The V call is TRBV7-2, the J call TRBJ2-3; 8 bases are a match to TRBD2. Germline trimming cut 2 bases from V and 8 bases from J; bases unmatched to any gene: 6. Germline V gene data show CDR1 as SGHTA and CDR2 as FQGNSA. The length of the CDR3 is 14 residues. The CDR3 nucleotides are TGTGCCAGCAGCTTAAACGGGGGGGGAGCTACGCAGTATTTT. Its protein is CASSLNGGGATQYF.